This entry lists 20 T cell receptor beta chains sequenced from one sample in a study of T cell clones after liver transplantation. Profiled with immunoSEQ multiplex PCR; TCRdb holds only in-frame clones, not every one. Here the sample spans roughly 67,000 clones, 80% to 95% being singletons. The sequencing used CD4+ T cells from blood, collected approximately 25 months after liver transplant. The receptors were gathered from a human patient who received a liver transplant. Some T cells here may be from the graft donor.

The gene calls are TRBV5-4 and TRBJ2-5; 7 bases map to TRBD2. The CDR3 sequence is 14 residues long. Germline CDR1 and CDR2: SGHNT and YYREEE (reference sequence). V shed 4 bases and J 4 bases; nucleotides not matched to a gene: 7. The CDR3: CASSTGLEVETQYF. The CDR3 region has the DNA TGTGCCAGCAGCACAGGACTAGAGGTAGAGACCCAGTACTTC.

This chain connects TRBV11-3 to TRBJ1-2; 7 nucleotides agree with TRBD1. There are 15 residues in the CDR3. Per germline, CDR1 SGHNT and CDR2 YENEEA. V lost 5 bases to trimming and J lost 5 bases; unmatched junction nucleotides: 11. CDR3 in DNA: TGTGCCAGCAGCCAGAGGGAGGGGGCTGGGTATGGCTACACCTTC. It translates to CASSQREGAGYGYTF. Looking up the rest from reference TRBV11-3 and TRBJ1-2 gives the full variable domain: EAGVVQSPRYKIIEKKQPVAFWCNPISGHNTLYWYLQNLGQGPELLIRYENEEAVDDSQLPKDRFSAERLKGVDSTLKIQPAELGDSAVYLCASSQREGAGYGYTFGSGTRLTVV.

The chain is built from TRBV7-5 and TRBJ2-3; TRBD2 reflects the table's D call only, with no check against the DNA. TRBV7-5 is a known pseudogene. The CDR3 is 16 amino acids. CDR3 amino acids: CARSSPTSFRTDTQYF. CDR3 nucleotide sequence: TGTGCCAGAAGCTCCCCGACTAGTTTTAGGACAGATACGCAGTATTTT.

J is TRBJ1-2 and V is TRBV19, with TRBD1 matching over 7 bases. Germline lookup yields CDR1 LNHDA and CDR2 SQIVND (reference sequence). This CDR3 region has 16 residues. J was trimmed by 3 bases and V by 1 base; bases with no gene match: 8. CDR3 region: CASSIGGRQGHYGYTF. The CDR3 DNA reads TGTGCCAGTAGTATAGGGGGACGACAGGGACACTATGGCTACACCTTC.

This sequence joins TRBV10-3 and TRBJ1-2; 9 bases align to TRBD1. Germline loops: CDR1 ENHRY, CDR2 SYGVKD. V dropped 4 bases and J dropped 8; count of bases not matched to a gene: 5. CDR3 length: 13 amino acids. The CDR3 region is CAISGDRVLGYTF. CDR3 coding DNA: TGTGCCATCAGTGGGGACAGGGTCTTGGGCTACACCTTC.

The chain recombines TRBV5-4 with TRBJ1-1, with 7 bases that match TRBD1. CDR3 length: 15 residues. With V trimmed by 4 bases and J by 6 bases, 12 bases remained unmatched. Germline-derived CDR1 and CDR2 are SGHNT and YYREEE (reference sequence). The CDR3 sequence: CASSQEGGGEAEAFF. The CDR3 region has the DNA TGTGCCAGCAGCCAAGAAGGGGGCGGAGAAGCTGAAGCTTTCTTT.

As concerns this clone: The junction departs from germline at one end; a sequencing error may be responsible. The CDR3 bases are TGCGCCAGCGGCCACAAAGCGGGAGCGGATTTT. It translates to CASGHKAGADF. The chain couples TRBV5-1 to TRBJ2-3; 8 bases line up with TRBD2. Germline CDR1 SGHRS, CDR2 YFSETQ. The CDR3 contains 11 residues. The full variable domain, rest sourced from reference TRBV5-1 and TRBJ2-3, is KAGVTQTPRYLIKTRGQQVTLSCSPISGHRSVSWYQQTPGQGLQFLFEYFSETQRNKGNFPGRFSGRQFSNSRSEMNVSTLELGDSALYLCASGHKAGADFGPGTRLTVL.

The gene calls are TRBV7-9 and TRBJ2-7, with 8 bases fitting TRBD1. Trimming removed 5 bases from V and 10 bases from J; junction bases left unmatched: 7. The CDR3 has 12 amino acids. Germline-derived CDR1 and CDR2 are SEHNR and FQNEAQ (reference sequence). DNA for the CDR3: TGTGCCAGCAGCATGGGACAGGCCAGTCAGTACTTC. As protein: CASSMGQASQYF.

In nucleotides, the CDR3 is TGTGCCAGTAGTATACAGGGAGGGATGGCCCAGCATTTT. Amino acids: CASSIQGGMAQHF. The chain recombines TRBV19 with TRBJ1-5; weak D call: TRBD1 (5 bases). V lost 2 bases and J 11 bases, leaving 13 bases between the germline ends. Germline loops: CDR1 LNHDA, CDR2 SQIVND (reference sequence). This CDR3 region has 13 residues. Using reference TRBV19 and TRBJ1-5 for the parts outside the CDR3, the full variable domain is DGGITQSPKYLFRKEGQNVTLSCEQNLNHDAMYWYRQDPGQGLRLIYYSQIVNDFQKGDIAEGYSVSREKKESFPLTVTSAQKNPTAFYLCASSIQGGMAQHFGDGTRLSIL.

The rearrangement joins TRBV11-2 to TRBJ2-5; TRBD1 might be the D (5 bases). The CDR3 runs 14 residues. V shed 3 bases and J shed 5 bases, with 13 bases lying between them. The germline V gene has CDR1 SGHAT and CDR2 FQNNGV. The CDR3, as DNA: TGTGCCAGCAGCTTCGGACATAAGGGGGAGACCCAGTACTTC. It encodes CASSFGHKGETQYF.

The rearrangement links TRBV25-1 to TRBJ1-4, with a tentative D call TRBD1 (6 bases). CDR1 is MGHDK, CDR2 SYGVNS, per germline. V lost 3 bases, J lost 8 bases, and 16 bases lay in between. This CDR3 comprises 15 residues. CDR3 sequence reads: CASSDPTGRGEKLFF. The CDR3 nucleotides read TGTGCCAGCAGTGACCCAACAGGGCGAGGGGAAAAACTGTTTTTT.

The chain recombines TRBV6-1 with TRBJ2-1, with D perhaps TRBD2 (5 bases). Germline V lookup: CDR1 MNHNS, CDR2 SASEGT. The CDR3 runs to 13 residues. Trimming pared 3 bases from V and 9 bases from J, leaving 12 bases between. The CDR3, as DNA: TGTGCCAGCAGTGAGCCCTCGGCGGGTGAGCAGTTCTTC. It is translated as CASSEPSAGEQFF.

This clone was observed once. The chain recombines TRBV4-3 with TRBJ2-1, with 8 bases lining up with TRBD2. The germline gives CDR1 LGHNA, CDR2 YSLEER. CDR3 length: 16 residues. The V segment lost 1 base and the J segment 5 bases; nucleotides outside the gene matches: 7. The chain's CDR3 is CASSQGAGGTNNEQFF. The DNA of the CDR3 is TGCGCCAGCAGCCAAGGGGCGGGAGGCACCAACAATGAGCAGTTCTTC.

CDR3 sequence reads: CASNTGGDGQPQHF. Here the CDR3 DNA reads TGTGCCAGCAACACAGGGGGCGACGGTCAGCCCCAGCATTTT. This chain uses TRBV21-1 with TRBJ1-5; the D segment call TRBD1 is taken from the table without a DNA check. TRBV21-1 is recorded as a pseudogene. This CDR3 comprises 14 residues.

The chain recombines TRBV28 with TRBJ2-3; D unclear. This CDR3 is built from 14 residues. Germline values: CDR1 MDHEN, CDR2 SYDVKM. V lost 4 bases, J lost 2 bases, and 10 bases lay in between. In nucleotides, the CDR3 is TGTGCCAGCAGTTCTCCAGGAGACACAGATACGCAGTATTTT. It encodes CASSSPGDTDTQYF.

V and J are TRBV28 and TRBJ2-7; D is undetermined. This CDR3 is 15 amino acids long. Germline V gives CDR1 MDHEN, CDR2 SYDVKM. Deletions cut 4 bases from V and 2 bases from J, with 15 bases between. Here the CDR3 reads CASSSDGPQTYEQYF. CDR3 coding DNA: TGTGCCAGCAGTTCCGACGGACCCCAAACCTACGAGCAGTACTTC.

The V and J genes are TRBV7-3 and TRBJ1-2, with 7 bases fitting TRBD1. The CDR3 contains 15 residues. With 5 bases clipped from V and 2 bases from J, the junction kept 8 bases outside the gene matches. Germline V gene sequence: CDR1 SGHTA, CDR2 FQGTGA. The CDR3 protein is CASSPTGQANYGYTF. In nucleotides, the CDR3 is TGTGCCAGCAGCCCTACAGGACAGGCGAACTATGGCTACACCTTC.

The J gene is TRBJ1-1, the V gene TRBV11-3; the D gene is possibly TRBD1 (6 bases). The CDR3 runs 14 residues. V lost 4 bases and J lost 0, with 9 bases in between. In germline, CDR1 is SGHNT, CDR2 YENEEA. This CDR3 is CASSWTVMNTEAFF. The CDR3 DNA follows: TGTGCCAGCAGCTGGACAGTCATGAACACTGAAGCTTTCTTT. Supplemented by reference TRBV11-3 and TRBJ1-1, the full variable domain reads EAGVVQSPRYKIIEKKQPVAFWCNPISGHNTLYWYLQNLGQGPELLIRYENEEAVDDSQLPKDRFSAERLKGVDSTLKIQPAELGDSAVYLCASSWTVMNTEAFFGQGTRLTVV.

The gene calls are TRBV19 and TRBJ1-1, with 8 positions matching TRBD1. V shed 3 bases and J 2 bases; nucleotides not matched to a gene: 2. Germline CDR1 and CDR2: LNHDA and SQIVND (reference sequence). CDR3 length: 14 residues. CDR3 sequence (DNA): TGTGCCAGTAGTATCCAGGGGGCTAACACTGAAGCTTTCTTT. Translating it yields CASSIQGANTEAFF.

The chain's CDR3 is CASRYRLAGANVLTF. DNA of the CDR3: TGTGCCAGCAGATATCGGCTTGCTGGGGCCAACGTCCTGACTTTC. The chain links TRBV6-1 to TRBJ2-6; D not resolved. Germline V gene lookup returns CDR1 MNHNS and CDR2 SASEGT. V lost 6 bases and J lost 2, with 11 bases in between. The CDR3 contains 15 residues.